This T cell receptor (beta chain) emerged from a study of graft-versus-host responses after intestinal transplantation. Across the study: Those transplanted obtained multivisceral, liver-intestinal, or isolated intestinal grafts.

The ends were cut back, 0 bases at V and 1 base at J, with 10 bases in the middle. This CDR3 spans 15 amino acids. Germline V gene sequence: CDR1 SGHRS, CDR2 YFSETQ. This clone showed up just a few times. Assay used: immunoSEQ multiplex PCR; TCRdb lists only in-frame clones, some missing. The sample lists 6,500 to 10,000 clones, more than 30% seen once, with around 5.7% in the top ten. Study-wide points: Present in recipient marrow, GvH clones included some that appeared first in ileum or blood.

The V and J genes are TRBV5-1 and TRBJ1-1, with D possibly matching TRBD1 (5 bases). This TCR was recovered from a human patient who received an intestinal transplant. Sample: alloreactive CD4+ T cells from a mixed lymphocyte reaction culture, taken before intestinal transplant. Subset denoted: CFSE-low proliferating T cells sorted from approximately 6-day pre-transplant mixed lymphocyte reaction (GvH or HvG direction). CDR3 protein: CASSLGGTGNTEAFF. The CDR3 coding sequence is TGCGCCAGCAGCTTGGGGGGGACTGGGAACACTGAAGCTTTCTTT.